Below are 21 T cell receptor beta chains sequenced from a single sample in a study of regulatory and conventional T cells in RAG deficiency. Blood CD4+ CD25-low CD127-high conventional T cells supplied the genomic DNA template. Sequencing used immunoSEQ multiplex PCR; TCRdb keeps in-frame clones, though not all of them. The data contain around 22,000 clones, just under 95% of them singletons. These records were also assigned to another study, of regulatory T cells. This second study says: Primers: 52 TRBV forward and 13 TRBJ reverse.

Specimen: CD4+ T cells sorted from blood. Source of these receptors: a human donor in good health.

V is TRBV19 and J is TRBJ1-5; D uncertain. The CDR3 consists of 12 residues. CDR1 and CDR2 from the germline V gene are LNHDA and SQIVND (reference sequence). V was trimmed by 5 bases and J by 2 bases, leaving 4 bases between them. The DNA of the CDR3 is TGTGCCAGTAGTTTGCGCAATCAGCCCCAGCATTTT. Its protein product is CASSLRNQPQHF.

This rearrangement joins TRBV6-5 to TRBJ2-7; a weak D match, TRBD1 (5 bases). V shed 6 bases and J shed 1 base, with 10 bases lying between them. The CDR3 spans 13 residues. Germline V CDR1 and CDR2: MNHEY, SVGAGI. CDR3 loop: CASRNRISYEQYF. CDR3 coding DNA: TGTGCCAGCAGAAACAGGATTTCCTACGAGCAGTACTTC.

The chain recombines TRBV11-1 with TRBJ1-1; the match to TRBD1 covers 7 bases. After removal of 0 bases from V and 2 bases from J, the junction contained 6 bases not matched to a gene. The CDR3 has 16 amino acids. Germline CDR1 is SGHAT and CDR2 is FQDESV (reference sequence). CDR3 in DNA: TGTGCCAGCAGCTTAGCGAGAACAGGGGCAAACACTGAAGCTTTCTTT. Amino acids: CASSLARTGANTEAFF.

The chain has TRBV4-2 and TRBJ1-6, with TRBD1 matching 7 bases. V was pared by 1 base and J by 5 bases, with 8 bases of the junction left unmatched. The germline V gene encodes CDR1 LGHNA and CDR2 YNFKEQ. The CDR3 loop spans 17 amino acids. DNA of the CDR3: TGTGCCAGCAGCCAAGTTGACGGGGACAGAGATAATTCACCCCTCCACTTT. Translated: CASSQVDGDRDNSPLHF.

This chain connects TRBV7-2 to TRBJ1-2; TRBD1 might be the D (5 bases). The germline V and J ends were trimmed by 5 bases and 0 bases, with 13 bases remaining between them. The CDR3 loop spans 15 amino acids. CDR1 SGHTA and CDR2 FQGNSA come from the germline V gene. CDR3 nucleotide sequence: TGTGCCAGCAGCACCGACGGGGGGACTAACTATGGCTACACCTTC. Encoded protein: CASSTDGGTNYGYTF.

The V gene is TRBV19, the J gene TRBJ1-4; 7 nucleotides align to TRBD1. V gave up 6 bases and J gave up 0 bases; unmatched junction bases: 4. Germline V gives CDR1 LNHDA, CDR2 SQIVND (reference sequence). The CDR3 extends over 15 amino acids. This CDR3 is CASSQGGATNEKLFF. The CDR3 bases are TGTGCCAGTAGCCAGGGGGGTGCAACTAATGAAAAACTGTTTTTT.

The genes are TRBV7-9 and TRBJ2-3; TRBD2 aligns across 10 bases. Germline V gene sequence: CDR1 SEHNR, CDR2 FQNEAQ (reference sequence). The trim removed 0 bases at V and 4 bases at J, leaving 7 bases unmatched. This CDR3 contains 17 residues. CDR3 loop: CASSLAGLAGVADTQYF. CDR3 bases: TGTGCCAGCAGCTTAGCGGGTCTAGCGGGAGTGGCAGATACGCAGTATTTT.

This clone has more than one count but fewer than ten. The chain recombines TRBV9 with TRBJ2-1; 10 nucleotides agree with TRBD2. The germline V gene has CDR1 SGDLS and CDR2 YYNGEE. Trimming cost V 4 bases and J 6 bases; bases outside gene matches: 7. The CDR3 loop spans 15 amino acids. In DNA form, the CDR3 reads TGTGCCAGCAGCCAGCGGTTAGCGGGGGGCAATGAGCAGTTCTTC. This encodes CASSQRLAGGNEQFF. Drawing the rest from reference TRBV9 and TRBJ2-1, the complete variable domain is DSGVTQTPKHLITATGQRVTLRCSPRSGDLSVYWYQQSLDQGLQFLIQYYNGEERAKGNILERFSAQQFPDLHSELNLSSLELGDSALYFCASSQRLAGGNEQFFGPGTRLTVL.

The CDR3 protein is CAGRQGTDSPLHF. The CDR3 nucleotides read TGTGCCGGTAGACAGGGGACCGATTCACCCCTCCACTTT. This chain joins TRBV2 and TRBJ1-6; 8 nucleotides align to TRBD1. CDR3 size: 13 residues. The V segment lost 11 bases and the J segment 8 bases; nucleotides outside the gene matches: 8. The germline V gene has CDR1 SNHLY and CDR2 FYNNEI. The whole variable domain, filled in from reference TRBV2 and TRBJ1-6, reads EPEVTQTPSHQVTQMGQEVILRCVPISNHLYFYWYRQILGQKVEFLVSFYNNEISEKSEIFDDQFSVERPDGSNFTLKIRSTKLEDSAMYFCAGRQGTDSPLHFGNGTRLTVT.

V gene TRBV5-1 combines with J gene TRBJ2-7; perhaps D is TRBD1 or TRBD2 (5 bases each). In germline, CDR1 is SGHRS, CDR2 YFSETQ. Between the trimmed V and J ends, which lost 0 bases and 2 bases, there was a span of 9 bases. This CDR3 spans 14 amino acids. The CDR3 spells CASSLAQGAYEQYF. CDR3 DNA: TGCGCCAGCAGCTTGGCCCAGGGAGCCTACGAGCAGTACTTC.

The gene calls are TRBV27 and TRBJ2-6, with D possibly called TRBD1 or TRBD2 (5 bases each). The CDR3 is 16 residues long. Germline-derived CDR1 and CDR2 are MNHEY and SMNVEV (reference sequence). Trimming left V 1 base short and J 0 bases short, with 7 bases between. The CDR3 bases are TGTGCCAGCAGTTTATTTGGGGGCTCTGGGGCCAACGTCCTGACTTTC. This translates into CASSLFGGSGANVLTF.

The chain couples TRBV5-6 to TRBJ2-1; the D is unclear. The V end lost 1 base, the J end lost 8 bases, and 13 bases lay between the germline ends. The germline gives CDR1 SGHDT, CDR2 YYEEEE. The CDR3 has 14 residues. The CDR3 reads CASSLNRGFDEQFF. CDR3 in DNA: TGTGCCAGCAGCTTGAATCGTGGGTTCGATGAGCAGTTCTTC.

The chain links TRBV9 to TRBJ1-5; D remains unclear. Germline V lookup: CDR1 SGDLS, CDR2 YYNGEE. The CDR3 contains 15 residues. V was clipped by 3 bases and J by 7 bases, with 17 bases between them. The CDR3 region is CASSATGFAIQPQHF. The CDR3 DNA sequence: TGTGCCAGCAGCGCAACCGGGTTCGCAATACAGCCCCAGCATTTT.

The rearrangement links TRBV29-1 to TRBJ2-3; the D call may be TRBD1 or TRBD2 (5 bases each). Germline V lookup: CDR1 SQVTM, CDR2 ANQGSEA. Trimming shortened V by 3 bases and J by 0 bases, and 10 bases separated the two germline ends. The CDR3 spans 14 residues. The DNA for the CDR3 is TGCAGCGTTGACACCCGGGACAGCACAGATACGCAGTATTTT. Protein sequence: CSVDTRDSTDTQYF.

The chain combines TRBV14 with TRBJ2-2; D may be TRBD1 or TRBD2 (5 bases each). The CDR3 is 13 amino acids. Trimming left V 4 bases short and J 5 bases short, with 8 bases between. Germline V gene data show CDR1 as SGHDN and CDR2 as FVKESK. In nucleotides, the CDR3 is TGTGCCAGCAGCCCGGGACCTACCGGGGAGCTGTTTTTT. Protein sequence: CASSPGPTGELFF.

In this sample, this clone turned up once. The J gene is TRBJ1-5, the V gene TRBV21-1. TRBV21-1 is a pseudogene locus. This CDR3 comprises 15 residues. The CDR3 sequence: CASSKVEGAEQPQHF. In nucleotides, the CDR3 is TGTGCCAGCAGCAAAGTTGAGGGAGCAGAGCAGCCCCAGCATTTT.

The gene calls are TRBV21-1 and TRBJ1-5; the table gives TRBD1 as D, unverified against the DNA. TRBV21-1 is assigned pseudogene status. This CDR3 spans 10 amino acids. CDR3 in DNA: TGTGCCGTTCACAATCAGCCCCAGCATTTT. This gives the protein CAVHNQPQHF.

V is TRBV7-9 and J is TRBJ2-1, with 7 bases identical to TRBD2. V was clipped by 1 base and J by 1 base; unmatched bases: 4. This CDR3 has 16 residues. Germline V CDR1 and CDR2: SEHNR, FQNEAQ (reference sequence). The CDR3 protein is CASSLEAGQSYNEQFF. Here the CDR3 DNA reads TGTGCCAGCAGCTTAGAAGCGGGGCAATCCTACAATGAGCAGTTCTTC.

J is TRBJ1-1 and V is TRBV30, with D maybe TRBD1 (6 bases). Between the trimmed V and J ends, which lost 0 bases and 4 bases, there was a span of 12 bases. Per the germline V gene, CDR1 is GTSNPN and CDR2 is SVGIG (reference sequence). This CDR3 spans 14 amino acids. CDR3 DNA: TGTGCCTGGAGTGTACGGAACAGGGCCACTGAAGCTTTCTTT. Its protein product is CAWSVRNRATEAFF.

This rearrangement joins TRBV6-5 to TRBJ2-3; D unresolved. Germline lookup yields CDR1 MNHEY and CDR2 SVGAGI. The CDR3 is 15 residues long. V lost 5 bases and J lost 6, with 18 bases in between. The CDR3 DNA sequence: TGTGCCAGCAGTCCGTTGGGCGGCCGACTGGATACGCAGTATTTT. It is translated as CASSPLGGRLDTQYF.

The V gene is TRBV9, the J gene TRBJ1-6; tentative D call: TRBD1 (5 bases). V lost 3 bases, J lost 3 bases, and 13 bases lay in between. The CDR3 totals 16 residues. Germline lookup yields CDR1 SGDLS and CDR2 YYNGEE. CDR3 region: CASSATGRRYNSPLHF. The CDR3 DNA reads as TGTGCCAGCAGCGCCACAGGACGGCGCTATAATTCACCCCTCCACTTT.